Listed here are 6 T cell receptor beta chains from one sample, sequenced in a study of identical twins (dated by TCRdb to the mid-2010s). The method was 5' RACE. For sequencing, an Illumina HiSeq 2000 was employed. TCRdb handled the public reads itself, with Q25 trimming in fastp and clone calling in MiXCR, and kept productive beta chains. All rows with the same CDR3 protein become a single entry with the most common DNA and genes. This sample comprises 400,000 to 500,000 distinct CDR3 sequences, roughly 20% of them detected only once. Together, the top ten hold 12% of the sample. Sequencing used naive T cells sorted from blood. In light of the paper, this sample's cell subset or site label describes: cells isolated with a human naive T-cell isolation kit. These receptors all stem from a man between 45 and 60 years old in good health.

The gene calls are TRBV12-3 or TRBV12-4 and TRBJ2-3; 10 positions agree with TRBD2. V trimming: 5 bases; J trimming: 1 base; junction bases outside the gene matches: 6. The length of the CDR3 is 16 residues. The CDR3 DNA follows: TGTGCCAGCAGTCCCCACACTAGCGGGGGCACAGATACGCAGTATTTT. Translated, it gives CASSPHTSGGTDTQYF.

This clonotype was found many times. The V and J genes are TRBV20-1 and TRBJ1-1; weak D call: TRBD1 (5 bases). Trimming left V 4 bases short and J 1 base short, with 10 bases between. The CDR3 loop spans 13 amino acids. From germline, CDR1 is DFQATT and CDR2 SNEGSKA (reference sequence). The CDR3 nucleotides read TGCAGTGCTAAATCGGGACCGAACACTGAAGCTTTCTTT. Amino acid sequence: CSAKSGPNTEAFF.

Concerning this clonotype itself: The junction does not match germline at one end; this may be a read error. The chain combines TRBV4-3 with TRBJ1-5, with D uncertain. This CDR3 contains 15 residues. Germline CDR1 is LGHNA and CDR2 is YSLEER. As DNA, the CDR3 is TGCGCCAGCAGCCAAGGTCTTCTGAGCAATCAGCCCCGGCATTTT. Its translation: CASSQGLLSNQPRHF.

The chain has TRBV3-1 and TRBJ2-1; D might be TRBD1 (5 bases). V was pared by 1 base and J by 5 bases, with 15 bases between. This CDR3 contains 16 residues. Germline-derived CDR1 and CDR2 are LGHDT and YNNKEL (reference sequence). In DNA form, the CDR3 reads TGTGCCAGCAGCCAAGGGGTGGGGCAGGAGAACAATGAGCAGTTCTTC. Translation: CASSQGVGQENNEQFF.

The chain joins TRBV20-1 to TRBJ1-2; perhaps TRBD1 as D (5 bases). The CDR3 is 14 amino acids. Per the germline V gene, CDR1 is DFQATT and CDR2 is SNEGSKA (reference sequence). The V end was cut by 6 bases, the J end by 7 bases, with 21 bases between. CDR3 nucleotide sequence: TGCAGTGCGGATAGACAGCACTTTACGGCTGGCTACACCTTC. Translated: CSADRQHFTAGYTF.

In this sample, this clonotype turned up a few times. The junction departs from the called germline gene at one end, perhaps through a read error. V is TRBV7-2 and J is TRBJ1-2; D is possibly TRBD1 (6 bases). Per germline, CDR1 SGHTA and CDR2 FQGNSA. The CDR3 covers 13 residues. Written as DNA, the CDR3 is TGTGCCAGCAGTTTAGCCAGGGGAAGTGGCTACACCTTC. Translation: CASSLARGSGYTF.